Sequencing of this TCR beta chain was carried out in a study of liver allograft versus peripheral blood T cells. On the study more broadly: Comparing T cell receptor repertoires in transplanted livers with those in recipients' peripheral blood was part of the design.

Germline V gene data show CDR1 as SQVTM and CDR2 as ANQGSEA. The CDR3 contains 12 residues. V trimming: 6 bases; J trimming: 4 bases; junction bases outside the gene matches: 3. General observations from the study: Intragraft T cell receptor repertoires of liver allografts were reported to differ from peripheral blood repertoires.

In its sample, this clonotype was seen many times. What it recognizes is unknown. A single record per CDR3 protein comes from TCRdb applying MiXCR to the reads. The repertoire consists of 7,500 to 8,500 distinct CDR3 sequences, with roughly 18% occurring once and the leading ten covering approximately 1.4%. The chain is built from TRBV29-1 and TRBJ2-5; 9 bases align to TRBD2. This TCR was recovered from a human patient who had a liver transplant. A subset of T cells may come from the graft donor. The CDR3 sequence: CSVVSGGETQYF. The CDR3 bases are TGCAGCGTAGTTAGCGGGGGAGAGACCCAGTACTTC.